This is a list of T cell receptor beta chains from one sample in a study of PD-L1 blockade in urothelial cancer. The method was immunoSEQ multiplex PCR; TCRdb's version includes in-frame clones alone and lacks a portion of them. The sample has under 70,000 clones, around nine tenths seen once. This specimen was PBMCs, taken around atezolizumab (anti-PD-L1) treatment. The receptors originated from a man aged 55 to 70 with urothelial cancer. The CDR3 runs from the conserved cysteine through the conserved F or W. D genes are given only for firm matches. Only some rows state a clone size, as once, few, many or a class for expanded clones.

v_call	j_call	clone_size	d_call	cdr3_aa	cdr3_nt
TRBV7-9	TRBJ1-5	-	TRBD1	CASSLGTGGNQPQHF	TGTGCCAGCAGCTTGGGGACAGGGGGCAATCAGCCCCAGCATTTT
TRBV7-2	TRBJ2-2	-	TRBD2	CASSFPSGGFTGELFF	TGTGCCAGCAGTTTCCCTAGCGGGGGCTTCACCGGGGAGCTGTTTTTT
TRBV11-2	TRBJ1-1	many	-	CASSLGPGAFF	TGTGCCAGCAGCTTAGGCCCCGGAGCTTTCTTT
TRBV5-5	TRBJ2-3	-	-	CASSPGLLPTDTQYF	TGTGCCAGCAGCCCCGGTTTACTCCCAACAGATACGCAGTATTTT
TRBV28	TRBJ1-2	-	-	CASARQLTGQGYTF	TGTGCCAGCGCGAGACAGCTAACGGGCCAGGGCTACACCTTC
TRBV21-1	TRBJ2-5	-	-	CASSKEGQGGYQETQYF	TGTGCCAGCAGCAAAGAAGGACAGGGGGGGTACCAAGAGACCCAGTACTTC
TRBV30	TRBJ2-1	-	TRBD2	CAWSSPSGRFSSYNEQFF	TGTGCCTGGAGTAGCCCTAGCGGGAGGTTCAGCTCCTACAATGAGCAGTTCTTC
TRBV10-3	TRBJ2-3	-	-	CAISEYEGADTQYF	TGTGCCATCAGTGAGTATGAGGGTGCAGATACGCAGTATTTT
TRBV6-1	TRBJ1-4	few	-	CASRASANEKLFF	TGTGCCAGCAGGGCCTCCGCTAATGAAAAACTGTTTTTT
TRBV6-6	TRBJ2-7	-	-	CASSYSLEESYEQYF	TGTGCCAGCAGTTACTCGCTCGAGGAGAGCTACGAGCAGTACTTC
TRBV5-8	TRBJ1-1	-	TRBD1	CASSLGTGALNTEAFF	TGTGCCAGCAGCCTAGGGACAGGGGCATTGAACACTGAAGCTTTCTTT
TRBV10-1	TRBJ2-1	-	-	CATRLDLYNEQFF	TGCGCCACCCGACTCGACTTATACAATGAGCAGTTCTTC
TRBV5-1	TRBJ1-2	-	TRBD1	CASSPGQAWGSGYTF	TGCGCCAGCAGCCCGGGACAGGCCTGGGGTAGCGGCTACACCTTC
TRBV28	TRBJ2-3	-	-	CASSKGGARDTQYF	TGTGCCAGCTCCAAAGGGGGGGCGCGAGATACGCAGTATTTT
TRBV7-8	TRBJ2-5	-	-	CASSLMFRAKGETQYF	TGTGCCAGCAGCTTAATGTTCAGGGCAAAGGGGGAGACCCAGTACTTC
TRBV5-1	TRBJ2-3	once	-	CASSTREGGSTDTQYF	TGCGCCAGCAGCACCAGGGAGGGGGGTAGCACAGATACGCAGTATTTT
TRBV11-3	TRBJ2-7	-	TRBD2	CASSFTGGYEQYF	TGTGCCAGCAGCTTTACGGGGGGGTACGAGCAGTACTTC
TRBV18	TRBJ2-2	-	-	CASSFPGELFF	TGTGCCAGTTCCTTCCCCGGGGAGCTGTTTTTT